This TCR beta chain was found in a study of T cell changes during pregnancy in multiple sclerosis. This CDR3 contains 13 residues. The germline CDR1 and CDR2 sequences are MNHEY and SVGAGI. The V gene end was trimmed by 2 bases and the J gene end by 8 bases; junction bases not matched to a gene: 5. The repertoire was sequenced with immunoSEQ multiplex PCR; TCRdb's copy has only in-frame clones and lacks some. This sample has over 40,000 clones; roughly 91% occur once, and the top ten carry more than 5%. The source material was CD8+ T cells from peripheral blood mononuclear cells, sampled after pregnancy. This TCR was recovered from a female donor in good health, enrolled as a control in a pregnancy study. This chain uses TRBV6-5 with TRBJ1-1; 7 bases map to TRBD1. CDR3 bases: TGTGCCAGCAGTTACCACACAGGGGAGGAAGCTTTCTTT. Translating gives CASSYHTGEEAFF.